This passage covers 2 T cell receptor beta chains from one sample sequenced in a study of cytomegalovirus exposure and HLA in healthy donors. The PCR contained 60 Vbeta and 13 Jbeta primers. Assay used: immunoSEQ multiplex PCR; TCRdb lists only in-frame clones, some missing. The sample gives around 130,000 clones, 81% of which show up once; around 0.7% is in the top ten. Sequences were obtained from PBMCs. The receptors come from a man between 18 and 29 years old in good health and CMV-seronegative.

This rearrangement joins TRBV23-1 to TRBJ2-5; D ambiguous. TRBV23-1 is an open reading frame whose function is uncertain. The CDR3 contains 13 residues. V gave up 6 bases and J gave up 2 bases, with 10 bases separating them. The CDR3 sequence: CASSPCCQETQYF. Written as DNA, the CDR3 is TGCGCCAGCAGCCCATGTTGTCAAGAGACCCAGTACTTC.

This chain uses TRBV14 with TRBJ2-1; TRBD1 might be the D (5 bases). CDR3 size: 15 residues. V lost 1 base and J lost 0, with 7 bases in between. The germline V gene has CDR1 SGHDN and CDR2 FVKESK. The CDR3 sequence: CASSQVQASYNEQFF. CDR3 nucleotide sequence: TGTGCCAGCAGCCAAGTACAGGCCTCCTACAATGAGCAGTTCTTC.